This T cell receptor (beta chain) was found in a study of T cell responses to AZD1222 COVID-19 vaccine. Across the study: Analysis merged second doses at about 4 or about 12 weeks. General study points: Mostly white British, mostly female donors; authors suggested clonal diversity may be underestimated. Unmutated variant regions reportedly attract nearly half of all spike-specific TCRs.

About this clone: Its specificity is unknown.

The method was immunoSEQ multiplex PCR; TCRdb's version includes in-frame clones alone and lacks a portion of them. The sample lists about 180,000 clones; around nine tenths were seen once. The input for sequencing was peripheral blood, taken on day 0 of AZD1222 vaccination. The sequence derives from an adult in good health.

The DNA for the CDR3 is TGCGCCAGCAGCTTCGGGGGCATGAACAATGAGCAGTTCTTC. It yields the protein CASSFGGMNNEQFF. The chain has TRBV5-1 and TRBJ2-1; the D gene could be TRBD1 or TRBD2 (6 bases each). This CDR3 has 14 amino acids. Germline V lookup: CDR1 SGHRS, CDR2 YFSETQ. Between the trimmed V and J ends, which lost 2 bases and 5 bases, there was a span of 11 bases.